Following are 29 T cell receptor beta chains from one sample sequenced in a study of CD8 T cells in Susac syndrome. Roughly 0.45 to 1 ug RNA was reverse transcribed with random hexamers. Each CDR3 protein gets one entry after TCRdb re-called the immunoSEQ multiplex PCR reads with MiXCR. The profile shows 77,000 or so distinct CDR3 sequences, roughly 95% of them singletons. Material: CD8+ T cells from PBMCs. These receptors were taken from a human donor with multiple sclerosis.

V is TRBV27 and J is TRBJ2-7, with a weak D call TRBD1 (6 bases). This CDR3 is 16 amino acids long. V was pared by 7 bases and J by 4 bases, with 23 bases between. Germline-derived CDR1 and CDR2 are MNHEY and SMNVEV (reference sequence). The CDR3 loop is CASTLNHGTKQYEQYF. The CDR3 DNA follows: TGTGCCAGCACCCTGAACCACGGGACAAAACAATACGAGCAGTACTTC.

The chain uses TRBV20-1 and TRBJ1-4; no firm D call. The CDR3 has 13 residues. Per germline, CDR1 DFQATT and CDR2 SNEGSKA (reference sequence). V lost 2 bases to trimming and J lost 8 bases, with 12 bases between them. The CDR3 spells CSARIPAREKLFF. The DNA of the CDR3 is TGCAGTGCTAGAATCCCCGCGAGGGAAAAACTGTTTTTT.

This chain connects TRBV7-9 to TRBJ2-2; D is ambiguous. Germline CDR1 and CDR2: SEHNR and FQNEAQ (reference sequence). Between the trimmed V and J ends, which lost 5 bases and 7 bases, there was a span of 5 bases. CDR3 length: 11 residues. The CDR3: CASSQVGELFF. The CDR3 coding sequence is TGTGCCAGCAGCCAGGTCGGGGAGCTGTTTTTT.

The V gene is TRBV29-1, the J gene TRBJ2-4, with TRBD1 identical over 7 bases. With 3 bases clipped from V and 5 bases from J, the junction kept 7 bases outside the gene matches. Germline-derived CDR1 and CDR2 are SQVTM and ANQGSEA. The length of the CDR3 is 14 residues. CDR3 sequence reads: CSVEWVGTENIQYF. The DNA of the CDR3 is TGCAGCGTTGAGTGGGTCGGGACAGAAAACATTCAGTACTTC.

This clonotype was counted a single time. This sequence joins TRBV5-1 and TRBJ1-4; the D gene is possibly TRBD1 (5 bases). The CDR3 contains 15 residues. The germline CDR1 and CDR2 sequences are SGHRS and YFSETQ. V was pared by 4 bases and J by 6 bases, with 16 bases between. DNA of the CDR3: TGCGCCAGCAGCAGTGCCGGGCGAGGGGATGAAAAACTGTTTTTT. It is translated as CASSSAGRGDEKLFF. The full variable domain, with the rest looked up from reference TRBV5-1 and TRBJ1-4, is KAGVTQTPRYLIKTRGQQVTLSCSPISGHRSVSWYQQTPGQGLQFLFEYFSETQRNKGNFPGRFSGRQFSNSRSEMNVSTLELGDSALYLCASSSAGRGDEKLFFGSGTQLSVL.

The chain has TRBV4-2 and TRBJ2-5; D remains ambiguous. The CDR3 runs 12 residues. Germline-derived CDR1 and CDR2 are LGHNA and YNFKEQ. V shed 1 base and J shed 9 bases, with 9 bases lying between them. CDR3: CASSQGEGSQYF. The CDR3 coding sequence is TGTGCCAGCAGCCAAGGAGAAGGGTCCCAGTACTTC.

The chain couples TRBV5-1 to TRBJ1-6; D remains unclear. V gave up 1 base and J gave up 8 bases, with 19 bases separating them. Germline CDR1 and CDR2: SGHRS and YFSETQ. The length of the CDR3 is 17 residues. The CDR3 DNA sequence: TGCGCCAGCAGCTTGTACCAGGTGGTCATGGAGGATTCACCCCTCCACTTT. This encodes CASSLYQVVMEDSPLHF.

The chain has TRBV7-9 and TRBJ1-5; no definite D call. This CDR3 is built from 12 residues. V lost 5 bases and J 4 bases, leaving 6 bases between the germline ends. Germline loops: CDR1 SEHNR, CDR2 FQNEAQ (reference sequence). CDR3 nucleotides: TGTGCCAGCAGCCGATCTAATCAGCCCCAGCATTTT. Translation gives CASSRSNQPQHF.

Here the CDR3 reads CASSMSSNPWGTNYGYTF. DNA for the CDR3: TGTGCCAGTAGTATGTCCTCAAACCCCTGGGGTACTAACTATGGCTACACCTTC. The chain carries TRBV19 and TRBJ1-2; the D is unclear. CDR1 and CDR2 (germline): LNHDA, SQIVND (reference sequence). The CDR3 spans 18 residues. With 3 bases removed from V and 0 bases from J, the gap between germline ends came to 20 bases.

The rearrangement joins TRBV3-1 to TRBJ2-6, with TRBD1 as a possible D gene (5 bases). Germline V gene data show CDR1 as LGHDT and CDR2 as YNNKEL (reference sequence). V was shortened by 2 bases and J by 2 bases, with 10 bases between the two germline ends. There are 16 residues in the CDR3. This CDR3 reads CASSQRGVTGANVLTF. As DNA, the CDR3 is TGTGCCAGCAGCCAAAGGGGCGTAACTGGGGCCAACGTCCTGACTTTC.

J is TRBJ2-3 and V is TRBV4-2; 7 bases are a match to TRBD2. CDR3 length: 15 residues. The V and J ends lost 0 bases and 4 bases, in that order; junction bases with no gene match: 4. The germline CDR1 and CDR2 sequences are LGHNA and YNFKEQ. In DNA form, the CDR3 reads TGTGCCAGCAGCCAAGAATCAGGGAGGGCAGATACGCAGTATTTT. Its translation is CASSQESGRADTQYF.

The rearrangement links TRBV23-1 to TRBJ1-1, with D unresolved. TRBV23-1 is an open reading frame whose function is uncertain. Trimming pared 10 bases from V and 1 base from J, leaving 13 bases between. This CDR3 comprises 13 residues. Here the CDR3 DNA reads TGCGCCACATCTCGGGCGTCGAACACTGAAGCTTTCTTT. Its translation is CATSRASNTEAFF.

The chain couples TRBV7-9 to TRBJ1-2; a possible D gene is TRBD1 (5 bases). V was pared by 4 bases and J by 0 bases, with 15 bases between. This CDR3 comprises 16 residues. Germline-derived CDR1 and CDR2 are SEHNR and FQNEAQ (reference sequence). CDR3 sequence (DNA): TGTGCCAGCAGCTCTTTAAGGGACCTTGCTAACTATGGCTACACCTTC. Protein sequence: CASSSLRDLANYGYTF. Using reference TRBV7-9 and TRBJ1-2 for the parts outside the CDR3, the full variable domain is DTGVSQNPRHKITKRGQNVTFRCDPISEHNRLYWYRQTLGQGPEFLTYFQNEAQLEKSRLLSDRFSAERPKGSFSTLEIQRTEQGDSAMYLCASSSLRDLANYGYTFGSGTRLTVV.

This chain connects TRBV3-1 to TRBJ2-3, with TRBD2 identical over 9 bases. CDR1 is LGHDT, CDR2 YNNKEL, per germline (reference sequence). V lost 0 bases and J lost 0; bases outside the gene matches: 7. The CDR3 contains 18 residues. The CDR3 loop reads CASSQDRLAGTSTDTQYF. CDR3 DNA: TGTGCCAGCAGCCAAGATCGCCTAGCGGGGACTAGCACAGATACGCAGTATTTT.

The genes are TRBV4-2 and TRBJ2-1; D might be TRBD1 or TRBD2, each matching 5 bases. The CDR3 loop spans 14 amino acids. CDR1 is LGHNA, CDR2 YNFKEQ, per germline. V was clipped by 5 bases and J by 6 bases, with 14 bases between them. The CDR3, as DNA: TGTGCCAGCAGCGAACTAGAGAGGGGCAATGAGCAGTTCTTC. Translation: CASSELERGNEQFF.

This chain connects TRBV12-3 or TRBV12-4 to TRBJ2-1, with 9 bases lining up with TRBD2. V dropped 1 base and J dropped 9; count of bases not matched to a gene: 10. The CDR3 covers 16 residues. For the CDR3, the DNA is TGTGCCAGCAGTTTAGTGGGTAGCGGGAGACTCAGTGAGCAGTTCTTC. Protein sequence: CASSLVGSGRLSEQFF.

The V gene is TRBV27, the J gene TRBJ2-1; D is perhaps TRBD1 or TRBD2 (5 bases each). Trimming cost V 3 bases and J 6 bases, with 9 bases left between them. The CDR3 contains 13 residues. Per germline, CDR1 MNHEY and CDR2 SMNVEV (reference sequence). CDR3 DNA sequence: TGTGCCAGCAGTTTCACGGGACCCAATGAGCAGTTCTTC. Translating it yields CASSFTGPNEQFF.

This clonotype appeared once. The rearrangement joins TRBV3-1 to TRBJ1-4, with no clear D. CDR1 is LGHDT, CDR2 YNNKEL, per germline (reference sequence). The CDR3 is 11 residues long. Trimming shortened V by 0 bases and J by 7 bases, and 0 bases separated the two germline ends. Written as DNA, the CDR3 is TGTGCCAGCAGCCAAGATGAAAAACTGTTTTTT. This translates into CASSQDEKLFF.

Of note for this clonotype: Germline and junction disagree at one end, which may indicate a read error. The J gene is TRBJ2-7, the V gene TRBV13; TRBD1 matches 11 bases. This CDR3 is 17 amino acids long. Germline CDR1 and CDR2: PRHDT and FYEKMQ (reference sequence). The CDR3 DNA reads as TGTGCCAGCAGCCTAGGGACAGGGGGATTCCGGTTGTACGAGCAGTACTTC. Translating gives CASSLGTGGFRLYEQYF.

The chain couples TRBV10-3 to TRBJ2-7, with D perhaps given as TRBD1 or TRBD2 (6 bases each). The CDR3 sequence is 15 residues long. V gave up 5 bases and J gave up 0 bases, with 14 bases separating them. CDR1 is ENHRY, CDR2 SYGVKD, per germline. The chain's CDR3 is CAISRGQESSYEQYF. The CDR3 DNA reads TGTGCCATCAGTCGGGGGCAGGAGTCCTCCTACGAGCAGTACTTC.

This clonotype was seen a single time. The junction departs from the called germline gene at one end, perhaps through a read error. The chain links TRBV30 to TRBJ2-5, with D perhaps given as TRBD1 or TRBD2 (5 bases each). The germline CDR1 and CDR2 sequences are GTSNPN and SVGIG (reference sequence). This CDR3 has 11 amino acids. For the CDR3, the DNA is TGTGCCTGGAGTGGCCCCGGGACCAGCGACTTC. This codes for CAWSGPGTSDF.

For the CDR3, the DNA is TGTGCCAGCAGTACCAGGGGCGGGACAGGGGTTAGCGAGCAGTACTTC. Its protein is CASSTRGGTGVSEQYF. This sequence joins TRBV6-1 and TRBJ2-7, with 10 bases matching TRBD1. Germline V gene data show CDR1 as MNHNS and CDR2 as SASEGT. This CDR3 is 16 amino acids long. V lost 5 bases to trimming and J lost 6 bases; unmatched junction nucleotides: 13.

The chain employs TRBV7-9 and TRBJ1-1; 7 bases map to TRBD1. Unmatched junction bases numbered 6, after V lost 2 bases and J lost 0 bases. Germline V gene sequence: CDR1 SEHNR, CDR2 FQNEAQ (reference sequence). The CDR3 length is 16 residues. The DNA for the CDR3 is TGTGCCAGCAGCTTATGGGACAGTACCTTGAACACTGAAGCTTTCTTT. Its protein is CASSLWDSTLNTEAFF.

The rearrangement links TRBV30 to TRBJ2-1; D is undetermined. The V end was cut by 5 bases, the J end by 0 bases, with 8 bases between. The germline gives CDR1 GTSNPN, CDR2 SVGIG (reference sequence). The CDR3 has 13 residues. This CDR3 reads CAWGSFSYNEQFF. CDR3 bases: TGTGCCTGGGGGTCGTTCTCCTACAATGAGCAGTTCTTC.

The chain uses TRBV27 and TRBJ2-5; TRBD2 matches at 10 bases. The CDR3 covers 14 residues. Trimming cost V 7 bases and J 2 bases; bases outside gene matches: 4. The V gene's germline CDR1 is MNHEY and CDR2 SMNVEV (reference sequence). The CDR3 bases are TGTGCCAGCATGGTTAGCGGGGGGCAAGAGACCCAGTACTTC. This sequence encodes CASMVSGGQETQYF.

The chain couples TRBV3-1 to TRBJ2-5, with no clear D. Germline CDR1 LGHDT, CDR2 YNNKEL (reference sequence). The CDR3 is 14 residues long. V lost 0 bases and J lost 2, with 7 bases in between. The DNA of the CDR3 is TGTGCCAGCAGCCAAGATTTAAGGCAAGAGACCCAGTACTTC. This sequence encodes CASSQDLRQETQYF.

The V gene is TRBV29-1, the J gene TRBJ2-7; 9 bases agree with TRBD1. Per germline, CDR1 SQVTM and CDR2 ANQGSEA. The CDR3 is made up of 15 amino acids. The ends lost 6 bases at V and 3 bases at J; junction bases unmatched: 12. The CDR3 here is CSVDRAGQGYYEQYF. For the CDR3, the DNA is TGCAGCGTGGACCGAGCCGGACAGGGGTACTACGAGCAGTACTTC.

The chain combines TRBV6-5 with TRBJ2-1; TRBD2 is a possible D gene (6 bases). The CDR3 sequence is 15 residues long. Germline CDR1 is MNHEY and CDR2 is SVGAGI. V was shortened by 2 bases and J by 4 bases, with 12 bases between the two germline ends. The chain's CDR3 is CASSYTGLRYNEQFF. The CDR3 nucleotides are TGTGCCAGCAGTTACACGGGACTCAGATACAATGAGCAGTTCTTC.

The chain combines TRBV15 with TRBJ1-2; no firm D call. Trimming pared 1 base from V and 7 bases from J, leaving 16 bases between. The CDR3 length is 15 residues. Germline V gene data show CDR1 as LNHNV and CDR2 as YYDKDF (reference sequence). The CDR3 reads CATSRVILDVGGYTF. The CDR3, as DNA: TGTGCCACCAGCAGAGTGATCTTGGACGTAGGTGGCTACACCTTC.